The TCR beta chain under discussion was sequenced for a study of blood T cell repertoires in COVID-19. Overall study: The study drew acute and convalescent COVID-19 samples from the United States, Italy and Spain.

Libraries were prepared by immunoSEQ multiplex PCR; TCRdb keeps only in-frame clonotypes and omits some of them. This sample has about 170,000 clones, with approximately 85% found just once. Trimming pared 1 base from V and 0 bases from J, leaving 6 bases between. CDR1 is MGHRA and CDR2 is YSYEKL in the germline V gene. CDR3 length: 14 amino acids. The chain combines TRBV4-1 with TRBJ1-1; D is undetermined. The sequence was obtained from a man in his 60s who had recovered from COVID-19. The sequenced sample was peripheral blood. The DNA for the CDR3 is TGCGCCAGCAGCCAAGTCGGGATGAACACTGAAGCTTTCTTT. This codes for CASSQVGMNTEAFF.